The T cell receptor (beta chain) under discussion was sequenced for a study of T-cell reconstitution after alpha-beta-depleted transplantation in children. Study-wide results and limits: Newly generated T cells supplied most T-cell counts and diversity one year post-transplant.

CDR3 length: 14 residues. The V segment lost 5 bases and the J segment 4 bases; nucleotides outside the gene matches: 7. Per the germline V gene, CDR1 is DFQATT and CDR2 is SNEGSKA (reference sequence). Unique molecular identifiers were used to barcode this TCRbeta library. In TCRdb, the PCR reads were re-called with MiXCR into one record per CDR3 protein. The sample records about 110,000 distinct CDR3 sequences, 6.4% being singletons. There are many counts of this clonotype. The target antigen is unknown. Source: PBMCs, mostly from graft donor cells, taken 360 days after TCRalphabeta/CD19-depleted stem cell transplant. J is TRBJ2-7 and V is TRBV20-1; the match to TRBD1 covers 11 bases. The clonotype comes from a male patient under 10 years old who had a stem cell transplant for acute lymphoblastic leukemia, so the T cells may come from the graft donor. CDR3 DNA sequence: TGCAGTGCTGGCGGACAGGGGGCTTTGTACGAGCAGTACTTC. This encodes CSAGGQGALYEQYF.